A single sample is the source of the 28 T cell receptor beta chains below, sequenced in a study of Ad26.COV2.S vaccination and SARS-CoV-2 variants. Libraries were prepared by immunoSEQ multiplex PCR; TCRdb keeps only in-frame clonotypes and omits some of them. The sample lists hundreds of thousands of clones, around 89% occurring once. The sample's treatment: about 20 received Ad26.COV2.S at low or high dose, single or two shots; roughly 5 received placebo; per-sample allocation not given. Repertoires come from day 63 after the first vaccine or placebo injection. The material was peripheral blood, obtained in a trial of Ad26.COV2.S vaccine versus placebo. The receptors shown here come from a person between 18 and 60 years old who received the Ad26.COV2.S COVID-19 vaccine or a placebo.

The J gene is TRBJ1-5, the V gene TRBV7-2, with 7 bases identical to TRBD1. Trimming took 1 base from V and 13 from J; bases not matched to a gene: 7. The CDR3 has 13 residues. Germline assignment: CDR1 SGHTA and CDR2 FQGNSA. The CDR3 reads CASSLGSTGSQHF. CDR3 sequence (DNA): TGTGCCAGCAGCTTAGGATCGACAGGGTCGCAGCATTTT.

The chain carries TRBV7-9 and TRBJ2-7; perhaps TRBD2 as D (6 bases). This CDR3 contains 13 residues. Trimming pared 3 bases from V and 5 bases from J, leaving 11 bases between. In germline, CDR1 is SEHNR, CDR2 FQNEAQ (reference sequence). The CDR3 sequence: CASSFNWGDEQYF. CDR3 nucleotide sequence: TGTGCCAGCAGCTTTAACTGGGGGGACGAGCAGTACTTC.

V and J are TRBV5-5 and TRBJ1-2; tentative D call: TRBD1 (5 bases). CDR1 is SGHKS and CDR2 is YYEKEE in the germline V gene (reference sequence). The CDR3 contains 13 residues. The V end lost 4 bases, the J end lost 3 bases, and 10 bases lay between the germline ends. CDR3 residues: CASSTGTYYGYTF. CDR3 DNA sequence: TGTGCCAGCAGCACCGGGACGTACTATGGCTACACCTTC.

The chain recombines TRBV2 with TRBJ2-2, with D perhaps matching TRBD2 (6 bases). Per germline, CDR1 SNHLY and CDR2 FYNNEI. Trimming stripped 8 bases from V and 4 bases from J, with 17 bases between. The CDR3 has 15 residues. The CDR3 DNA reads as TGTGCCAGCTGCCGGGACTCGATTCTCACCGGGGAGCTGTTTTTT. This gives the protein CASCRDSILTGELFF.

The V and J genes are TRBV19 and TRBJ2-5; 10 bases align to TRBD2. J gave up 4 bases and V 5 bases, and 7 bases lay outside the gene matches. CDR1 and CDR2 (germline): LNHDA, SQIVND (reference sequence). The CDR3 extends over 15 amino acids. DNA of the CDR3: TGTGCCAGTAGTGCCACCGGGACTAGCGTAGAGACCCAGTACTTC. Protein: CASSATGTSVETQYF.

The chain has TRBV2 and TRBJ2-1; D may be TRBD2 (6 bases). Trimming took 6 bases from V and 3 from J, leaving 12 bases between them. Germline V gene sequence: CDR1 SNHLY, CDR2 FYNNEI. The length of the CDR3 is 14 residues. The CDR3 loop is CASSYPGLYNEQFF. CDR3 bases: TGTGCCAGCAGCTACCCGGGACTCTACAATGAGCAGTTCTTC.

This clone was seen only a few times. This chain connects TRBV3-1 (or the pseudogene TRBV3-2) to TRBJ1-2; no clear D gene. Germline CDR1 and CDR2: LGHDT and YNNKEL (reference sequence). Trimming removed 1 base at V and 4 bases at J, with 13 bases between. There are 15 residues in the CDR3. The CDR3 sequence is CASSQVPALFYGYTF. CDR3 nucleotide sequence: TGTGCCAGCAGCCAAGTCCCGGCCCTTTTCTATGGCTACACCTTC.

The rearrangement uses TRBV27 and TRBJ2-1, with TRBD2 identical over 9 bases. The germline V gene has CDR1 MNHEY and CDR2 SMNVEV (reference sequence). Trimming took 3 bases from V and 7 from J; bases not matched to a gene: 7. This CDR3 is built from 15 residues. The CDR3 here is CASSFGSGSSNEQFF. The DNA for the CDR3 is TGTGCCAGCAGTTTTGGTAGCGGGAGTAGTAATGAGCAGTTCTTC.

This clone was seen once. The chain is built from TRBV28 and TRBJ2-3; D is tentatively TRBD1 or TRBD2 (5 bases each). The CDR3 has 17 residues. Germline-derived CDR1 and CDR2 are MDHEN and SYDVKM. Trimming pared 3 bases from V and 0 bases from J, leaving 16 bases between. Here the CDR3 DNA reads TGTGCCAGCAGTTTTCAGCCCGGGACCACTAGCACAGATACGCAGTATTTT. It is translated as CASSFQPGTTSTDTQYF.

The chain joins TRBV4-3 to TRBJ1-1, with D uncertain. With 3 bases removed from V and 0 bases from J, the gap between germline ends came to 8 bases. The germline V gene encodes CDR1 LGHNA and CDR2 YSLEER. The CDR3 has 14 residues. The CDR3: CASSQGFVNTEAFF. CDR3 DNA sequence: TGCGCCAGCAGCCAGGGGTTTGTGAACACTGAAGCTTTCTTT.

The V gene is TRBV5-1, the J gene TRBJ2-5; D is uncertain. CDR3 length: 14 amino acids. Germline CDR1 reads SGHRS; CDR2 reads YFSETQ. V lost 0 bases and J 1 base, leaving 7 bases between the germline ends. The CDR3 here is CASSLGDLQETQYF. The CDR3 DNA reads TGCGCCAGCAGCTTGGGAGACCTCCAAGAGACCCAGTACTTC.

This chain uses TRBV11-2 with TRBJ2-3, with a possible D match to TRBD2 (5 bases). The germline V and J ends were trimmed by 6 bases and 6 bases, with 19 bases remaining between them. This CDR3 is built from 15 residues. Germline-derived CDR1 and CDR2 are SGHAT and FQNNGV. The CDR3 loop is CASSPDLMQRDTQYF. The CDR3 nucleotides are TGTGCCAGCAGTCCCGACTTGATGCAGCGGGATACGCAGTATTTT.

This clone was picked up one time. This sequence joins TRBV12-5 and TRBJ1-2; a possible D gene is TRBD1 (6 bases). The CDR3 is made up of 14 amino acids. The germline V gene has CDR1 LGHNT and CDR2 FRNRAP. Trimming cost V 7 bases and J 4 bases, with 16 bases left between them. The CDR3 spells CASAGDTQSYGYTF. For the CDR3, the DNA is TGTGCTAGTGCCGGGGACACCCAGAGCTATGGCTACACCTTC.

The chain joins TRBV30 to TRBJ2-3, with D unresolved. Germline values: CDR1 GTSNPN, CDR2 SVGIG (reference sequence). This CDR3 is built from 13 residues. Trimming cost V 4 bases and J 2 bases, with 10 bases left between them. CDR3 bases: TGTGCCTGGAAAAGGCTACTCACAGATACGCAGTATTTT. It encodes CAWKRLLTDTQYF.

The chain employs TRBV27 and TRBJ2-7; D not resolved. The CDR3 contains 13 residues. Per germline, CDR1 MNHEY and CDR2 SMNVEV (reference sequence). With 3 bases removed from V and 4 bases from J, the gap between germline ends came to 10 bases. For the CDR3, the DNA is TGTGCCAGCAGTTTCTCGGGCGATTACGAGCAGTACTTC. It yields the protein CASSFSGDYEQYF.

The chain combines TRBV6-5 with TRBJ2-7, with TRBD2 as a possible D gene (5 bases). Trimming pared 8 bases from V and 4 bases from J, leaving 12 bases between. In germline, CDR1 is MNHEY, CDR2 SVGAGI. CDR3 size: 12 residues. In nucleotides, the CDR3 is TGTGCCAGCGAGGGCGGACCTTACGAGCAGTACTTC. Protein product: CASEGGPYEQYF.

The V gene is TRBV7-6, the J gene TRBJ2-7; TRBD2 agrees at 11 bases. The CDR3 contains 15 residues. Germline V gene data show CDR1 as SGHVS and CDR2 as FNYEAQ. The junction had 8 bases not matched to a gene; V was cut back by 5 bases and J by 5 bases. The CDR3 DNA is TGTGCCAGCAGCGGTAAGACTAGCGGGAACCACGAGCAGTACTTC. The encoded protein is CASSGKTSGNHEQYF.

This rearrangement joins TRBV4-1 to TRBJ2-2, with D possibly matching TRBD2 (6 bases). Trimming took 0 bases from V and 3 from J, leaving 17 bases between them. CDR3 size: 18 residues. CDR1 is MGHRA and CDR2 is YSYEKL in the germline V gene. CDR3 sequence (DNA): TGCGCCAGCAGCCAAGATCCTAATCGGGGGACTTACACCGGGGAGCTGTTTTTT. Translation gives CASSQDPNRGTYTGELFF.

The chain combines TRBV7-2 with TRBJ2-7, with a weak D call TRBD2 (5 bases). V lost 4 bases and J 3 bases, leaving 10 bases between the germline ends. The CDR3 has 13 residues. Per germline, CDR1 SGHTA and CDR2 FQGNSA. CDR3 loop: CASSSGLFYEQYF. CDR3 sequence (DNA): TGTGCCAGCAGCTCCGGACTGTTCTACGAGCAGTACTTC.

This sequence joins TRBV6-2 or TRBV6-3 and TRBJ2-4; D tentatively reads TRBD1 or TRBD2 (5 bases each). The V end lost 3 bases, the J end lost 0 bases, and 12 bases lay between the germline ends. Germline V gives CDR1 MNHEY, CDR2 SVGEGT. The CDR3 length is 16 residues. The CDR3 loop is CASSYWEGTAKNIQYF. The CDR3 DNA reads as TGTGCCAGCAGTTATTGGGAAGGGACAGCCAAAAACATTCAGTACTTC.

The chain joins TRBV6-5 to TRBJ2-7; 10 nucleotides line up with TRBD2. J lost 4 bases, V lost 5 bases, and 8 bases had no gene match. There are 15 residues in the CDR3. Germline V CDR1 and CDR2: MNHEY, SVGAGI. CDR3 loop: CASSRPSGSRYEQYF. The CDR3 DNA reads TGTGCCAGCAGTCGACCTAGCGGGAGTAGGTACGAGCAGTACTTC.

The V call is TRBV10-3, the J call TRBJ2-1, with 11 positions matching TRBD2. The V gene's germline CDR1 is ENHRY and CDR2 SYGVKD. The CDR3 length is 16 residues. V shed 6 bases, J shed 7 bases, and the junction held 11 bases outside the gene matches. This chain's CDR3 is CAISQTGTSGPNEQFF. In DNA, the CDR3 is TGTGCCATCAGCCAAACCGGGACTAGCGGACCTAATGAGCAGTTCTTC.

This clone was found once. The chain joins TRBV30 to TRBJ1-1; D call uncertain. Germline lookup yields CDR1 GTSNPN and CDR2 SVGIG (reference sequence). The ends were cut back, 2 bases at V and 5 bases at J, with 9 bases in the middle. The CDR3 runs to 12 residues. The CDR3 spells CAWSYGYTEAFF. For the CDR3, the DNA is TGTGCCTGGAGTTATGGGTATACTGAAGCTTTCTTT.

The V call is TRBV3-1 (or the pseudogene TRBV3-2), the J call TRBJ2-1; D uncertain. The germline V gene encodes CDR1 LGHDT and CDR2 YNNKEL (reference sequence). Trimming stripped 3 bases from V and 2 bases from J, with 14 bases between. CDR3 length equals 16 residues. The CDR3 coding sequence is TGTGCCAGCAGCCATCTTACCCGGGCAACCTACAATGAGCAGTTCTTC. Protein: CASSHLTRATYNEQFF.

CDR3 nucleotide sequence: TGTGCCAGCAGCAGGGGGGCAGAGCTCTATAATTCACCCCTCCACTTT. Its translation is CASSRGAELYNSPLHF. This chain joins TRBV7-9 and TRBJ1-6, with D tentatively TRBD1 (6 bases). The V and J ends lost 5 bases and 3 bases respectively, with 14 bases between them. The CDR3 loop spans 16 amino acids. Germline assignment: CDR1 SEHNR and CDR2 FQNEAQ (reference sequence).

J is TRBJ1-2 and V is TRBV25-1; D is perhaps TRBD1 (5 bases). The V gene's germline CDR1 is MGHDK and CDR2 SYGVNS. There are 12 residues in the CDR3. The V and J ends lost 8 bases and 4 bases respectively, with 11 bases between them. The CDR3 nucleotides are TGTGCCAGCGGGACGGAATTCTATGGCTACACCTTC. Its translation is CASGTEFYGYTF.

CDR3 DNA sequence: TGTGCCAGCAGTTACCGAGACAGGGGGCAAGGGTATGGCTACACCTTC. Its translation is CASSYRDRGQGYGYTF. J is TRBJ1-2 and V is TRBV6-5; 10 bases fit TRBD1. Germline V CDR1 and CDR2: MNHEY, SVGAGI. The ends lost 2 bases at V and 5 bases at J; junction bases unmatched: 8. CDR3 length: 16 amino acids.

The chain employs TRBV11-3 and TRBJ2-7; D might be TRBD2 (6 bases). The CDR3 loop spans 16 amino acids. The V gene's germline CDR1 is SGHNT and CDR2 YENEEA. The V gene lost 1 base and the J gene lost 0 bases, with 13 bases spanning the gap. Here the CDR3 reads CASSLGGDGSSYEQYF. For the CDR3, the DNA is TGTGCCAGCAGCTTAGGGGGGGACGGAAGCTCCTACGAGCAGTACTTC.